One sample yielded the 3 T cell receptor beta chains listed below, sequenced in a study of breast tumors, draining lymph nodes, adjacent tissues (dated by TCRdb to between 2015 and 2016). Library preparation used multiplex PCR. Sequencing took place on an Illumina HiSeq 2000. TCRdb passed the public sequencing reads through fastp at Q25 and MiXCR, retaining productive beta sequences. CDR3 protein sequences are deduplicated, and each keeps its most common genes and DNA. Present in this sample are about 150,000 distinct CDR3 sequences, about a fifth of which were seen just once. Jointly, the top ten make up about 2.4% of the sample. The lymph node samples were taken from the axillary draining lymph nodes of breast cancer patients. The sample taken for sequencing was axillary lymph node tissue. Receptors originate from a female donor with breast cancer. Some clones in this sample may be carry-over from other donors' samples.

With regard to this clonotype: A much larger clone differs from this one at a single base, so this may be a read error. The chain uses TRBV19 and TRBJ2-1; 7 bases agree with TRBD1. The germline CDR1 and CDR2 sequences are LNHDA and SQIVND (reference sequence). CDR3 length equals 15 residues. The CDR3 DNA sequence: TGTGCCGGTAGTAAGCCGGGACAGACCTACAATGAGCAGTTCTTC. Translation: CAGSKPGQTYNEQFF.

This clonotype was seen at least ten times. The gene calls are TRBV5-4 and TRBJ2-5, with D perhaps assigned TRBD1 or TRBD2 (5 bases each). V was shortened by 2 bases and J by 2 bases, with 16 bases between the two germline ends. The CDR3 runs to 16 residues. CDR1 is SGHNT, CDR2 YYREEE, per germline (reference sequence). This chain's CDR3 is CASSLSSRAPQETQYF. The CDR3, as DNA: TGTGCCAGCAGCTTATCTAGCAGGGCCCCTCAAGAGACCCAGTACTTC. The entire variable domain, with the rest obtained from reference TRBV5-4 and TRBJ2-5, is as follows: ETGVTQSPTHLIKTRGQQVTLRCSSQSGHNTVSWYQQALGQGPQFIFQYYREEENGRGNFPPRFSGLQFPNYSSELNVNALELDDSALYLCASSLSSRAPQETQYFGPGTRLLVL.

Many counts were recorded for this clonotype. The V and J genes are TRBV4-1 and TRBJ2-2; D possibly uses TRBD1 or TRBD2 (5 bases each). Germline V gives CDR1 MGHRA, CDR2 YSYEKL. The CDR3 spans 14 residues. The ends were cut back, 4 bases at V and 6 bases at J, with 12 bases in the middle. The DNA for the CDR3 is TGCGCCAGCAGCCGAGGACGGGACCCCGGGGAGCTGTTTTTT. Translation: CASSRGRDPGELFF.